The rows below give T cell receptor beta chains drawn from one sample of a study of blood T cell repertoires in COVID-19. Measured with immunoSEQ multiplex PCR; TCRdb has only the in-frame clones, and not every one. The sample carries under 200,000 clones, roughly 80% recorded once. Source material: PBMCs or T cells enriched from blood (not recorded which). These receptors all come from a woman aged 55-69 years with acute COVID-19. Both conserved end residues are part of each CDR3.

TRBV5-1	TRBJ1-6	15	CASSLDGQRDSPLHF
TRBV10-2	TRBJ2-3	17	CASSETSASGNTDTQYF
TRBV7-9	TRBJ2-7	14	CASSPQGVGYEQYF
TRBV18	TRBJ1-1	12	CASSPKGTEAFF
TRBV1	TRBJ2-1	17	CTSSQEAGTPSYNEQFF
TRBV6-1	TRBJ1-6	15	CASSEGARGSSPLHF
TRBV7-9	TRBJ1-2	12	CASSWDRHGYTF
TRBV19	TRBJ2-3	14	CASRVGSGADTQYF
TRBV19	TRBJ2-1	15	CASSILADSYNEQFF
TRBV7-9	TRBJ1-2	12	CASSPRAGGYTF
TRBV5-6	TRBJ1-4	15	CASSLYLGAGEKLFF
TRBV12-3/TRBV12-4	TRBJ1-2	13	CASSFARGYGYTF
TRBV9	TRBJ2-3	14	CASSVTSPPDTQYF
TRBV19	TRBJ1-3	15	CASRTQSDSGNTIYF
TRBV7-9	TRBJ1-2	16	CASSEGSGTGGAGYTF
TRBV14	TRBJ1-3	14	CASSQDSSGNTIYF
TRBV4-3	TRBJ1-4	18	CASSQGSIGKGDNEKLFF
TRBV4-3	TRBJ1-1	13	CASSQDGGTEAFF
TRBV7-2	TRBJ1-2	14	CASSPGGANYGYTF
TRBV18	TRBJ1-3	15	CASSPRQSSGNTIYF
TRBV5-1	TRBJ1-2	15	CASTEGASGPYGYTF
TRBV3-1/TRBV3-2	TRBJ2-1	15	CASSQDSGSWNEQFF